Each of the 25 T cell receptor beta chains below was sequenced from the same sample in a study of T cells in Graves' hyperthyroidism and ophthalmopathy. RNA transcripts served as the template for amplifying TCR beta CDR3 regions. A first-round RT-PCR of the TCR CDR3 used the HTBI primer set. TCRdb ran MiXCR on the multiplex PCR reads and lists one entry per CDR3 protein. The sample yields roughly 280,000 distinct CDR3 sequences, about 15% seen once. The sequencing input was blood. The receptors shown here come from a woman aged 60-70 years with Graves' ophthalmopathy.

This clonotype was picked up a small number of times. The rearrangement links TRBV5-1 to TRBJ2-7, with 10 bases aligning to TRBD1. CDR1 and CDR2 (germline): SGHRS, YFSETQ. J gave up 4 bases and V 7 bases, and 14 bases lay outside the gene matches. The CDR3 has 16 amino acids. The CDR3 nucleotides are TGCGCCAGCCGACTCTTCCCGGGACAGGGGTTGTACGAGCAGTACTTC. This encodes CASRLFPGQGLYEQYF.

This clonotype was seen a handful of times. The chain carries TRBV24-1 and TRBJ2-2, with D perhaps matching TRBD1 (5 bases). Germline lookup yields CDR1 KGHDR and CDR2 SFDVKD. Trimming removed 3 bases at V and 0 bases at J, with 7 bases between. The CDR3 spans 15 residues. The CDR3 protein is CATSDRQTNTGELFF. Here the CDR3 DNA reads TGTGCCACCAGTGATCGACAGACGAACACCGGGGAGCTGTTTTTT.

The rearrangement joins TRBV7-2 to TRBJ1-2, with D perhaps TRBD1 (5 bases). Between the trimmed V and J ends, which lost 4 bases and 8 bases, there was a span of 17 bases. The CDR3 runs 14 residues. Germline V gene data show CDR1 as SGHTA and CDR2 as FQGNSA. The CDR3 region is CASSSRQGFEGYTF. The CDR3 nucleotides are TGTGCCAGCAGCTCGCGGCAGGGTTTTGAAGGCTACACCTTC.

This clonotype was seen ten or more times. This rearrangement joins TRBV29-1 to TRBJ1-2; D is ambiguous. V gave up 7 bases and J gave up 10 bases, with 22 bases separating them. The CDR3 is made up of 13 amino acids. Germline CDR1 and CDR2: SQVTM and ANQGSEA. CDR3 DNA: TGCAGCGCACATGGCGGAGGGAGGAGAGACTACACCTTC. It translates to CSAHGGGRRDYTF.

This clonotype was counted ten times or more. This sequence joins TRBV5-1 and TRBJ1-1; D is uncertain. Germline CDR1 SGHRS, CDR2 YFSETQ. The CDR3 runs to 14 residues. The ends were cut back, 4 bases at V and 6 bases at J, with 16 bases in the middle. This CDR3 reads CASSTGSPGAEAFF. The CDR3, as DNA: TGCGCCAGCAGCACGGGCTCACCTGGCGCTGAAGCTTTCTTT.

The J gene is TRBJ1-5, the V gene TRBV3-1; 12 bases map to TRBD1. Germline assignment: CDR1 LGHDT and CDR2 YNNKEL (reference sequence). The CDR3 loop spans 18 amino acids. Trimming cost V 4 bases and J 7 bases; bases outside gene matches: 14. This chain's CDR3 is CASSPPLRDRGRDQPQHF. Written as DNA, the CDR3 is TGTGCCAGCAGCCCCCCCCTGAGGGACAGGGGGCGCGACCAGCCCCAGCATTTT.

Remarks on this clonotype: A read error may be the cause here, since a much bigger clone is one base away. The J gene is TRBJ1-1, the V gene TRBV20-1, with D perhaps TRBD1 (5 bases). The CDR3 sequence is 12 residues long. Germline V CDR1 and CDR2: DFQATT, SNEGSKA (reference sequence). Trimming took 8 bases from V and 4 from J, leaving 14 bases between them. CDR3 in amino acids: CSTGRRGTEAFF. Here the CDR3 DNA reads TGCAGTACCGGCAGGAGGGGCACTGAAGCTTTCTTT.

This clonotype was seen at least ten times. V and J are TRBV6-5 and TRBJ2-5, with D possibly being TRBD2 (8 bases). The CDR3 is 16 amino acids. CDR1 is MNHEY, CDR2 SVGAGI, per germline. Trimming shortened V by 2 bases and J by 5 bases, and 18 bases separated the two germline ends. This CDR3 reads CASSYAGRGRGETQYF. The DNA for the CDR3 is TGTGCCAGCAGTTACGCCGGGAGGGGGCGCGGGGAGACCCAGTACTTC.

This clonotype was observed many times. The chain carries TRBV6-2 or TRBV6-3 and TRBJ2-7; tentative D call: TRBD2 (6 bases). The germline gives CDR1 MNHEY, CDR2 SVGEGT. The V end lost 7 bases, the J end lost 3 bases, and 19 bases lay between the germline ends. This CDR3 is built from 15 residues. The CDR3 DNA is TGTGCCAGCATCACCGTCGGGACGGGAGACTACGAGCAGTACTTC. Residues: CASITVGTGDYEQYF.

This chain uses TRBV10-3 with TRBJ1-6, with D maybe TRBD1 (5 bases). The V end lost 2 bases, the J end lost 10 bases, and 12 bases lay between the germline ends. Germline CDR1 reads ENHRY; CDR2 reads SYGVKD. The CDR3 has 14 amino acids. The CDR3: CAISEGQGSSPLHF. In nucleotides, the CDR3 is TGTGCCATCAGTGAGGGGCAGGGTAGCTCACCCCTCCACTTT.

The table lists this clonotype with many counts. The chain couples TRBV5-1 to TRBJ1-2, with TRBD1 matching 9 bases. Germline V gene data show CDR1 as SGHRS and CDR2 as YFSETQ. The CDR3 is 13 amino acids. Trimming removed 5 bases from V and 6 bases from J; junction bases left unmatched: 5. CDR3 DNA sequence: TGCGCCAGCAGTCAAGGGACAGGGAATGGCTACACCTTC. It codes for CASSQGTGNGYTF.

The chain uses TRBV19 and TRBJ2-7; possibly TRBD1 for D (6 bases). Between the trimmed V and J ends, which lost 0 bases and 2 bases, there was a span of 14 bases. From germline, CDR1 is LNHDA and CDR2 SQIVND (reference sequence). CDR3 size: 16 residues. The CDR3 is CASSIDLTGWAYEQYF. In DNA, the CDR3 is TGTGCCAGTAGTATAGATCTTACAGGGTGGGCCTACGAGCAGTACTTC.

The rearrangement joins TRBV4-2 to TRBJ2-1, with a possible D match to TRBD1 (6 bases). This CDR3 region has 15 residues. Per germline, CDR1 LGHNA and CDR2 YNFKEQ. V was shortened by 0 bases and J by 3 bases, with 9 bases between the two germline ends. The CDR3 nucleotides read TGTGCCAGCAGCCAAGATGTAGGGGGCTACAATGAGCAGTTCTTC. Protein sequence: CASSQDVGGYNEQFF.

A word on this clonotype: Being one base from a much bigger clone, this may be a read error. The rearrangement joins TRBV12-5 to TRBJ2-7; TRBD1 matches 7 bases. CDR1 and CDR2 from the germline V gene are LGHNT and FRNRAP. The CDR3 contains 14 residues. CDR3 sequence: CASGKQGRPYGQYF. CDR3 nucleotides: TGTGCTAGTGGTAAACAGGGGCGCCCCTACGGGCAGTACTTC.

The table lists this clonotype with many counts. V is TRBV20-1 and J is TRBJ1-5, with D perhaps TRBD1 (5 bases). The CDR3 contains 12 residues. CDR1 DFQATT and CDR2 SNEGSKA come from the germline V gene (reference sequence). V was pared by 6 bases and J by 7 bases, with 13 bases between. This chain's CDR3 is CSAGAGGQPQHF. The CDR3 DNA is TGCAGTGCCGGGGCGGGAGGACAGCCCCAGCATTTT.

This clonotype came up once. The gene calls are TRBV15 and TRBJ2-3; 15 bases match TRBD2. Germline values: CDR1 LNHNV, CDR2 YYDKDF (reference sequence). CDR3 length: 17 residues. The V gene end was trimmed by 2 bases and the J gene end by 4 bases; junction bases not matched to a gene: 4. The DNA for the CDR3 is TGTGCCACCAGCAGACCGGGACTAGCGGGAGGCGCAGATACGCAGTATTTT. Translating gives CATSRPGLAGGADTQYF. Full variable domain (missing parts from reference TRBV15 and TRBJ2-3): DAMVIQNPRYQVTQFGKPVTLSCSQTLNHNVMYWYQQKSSQAPKLLFHYYDKDFNNEADTPDNFQSRRPNTSFCFLDIRSPGLGDTAMYLCATSRPGLAGGADTQYFGPGTRLTVL.

This clonotype was picked up many times. The chain combines TRBV12-3 or TRBV12-4 with TRBJ1-2; 7 bases are a match to TRBD1. V lost 7 bases and J lost 8; bases outside the gene matches: 13. The CDR3 runs to 14 residues. CDR3 DNA sequence: TGTGCCAGCACCCGAGGGGGCCAGTTGGGCGGCTACACCTTC. Its translation: CASTRGGQLGGYTF.

This clonotype was seen a single time. V usage is TRBV6-1 and J usage is TRBJ2-4; 12 nucleotides align to TRBD1. Germline-derived CDR1 and CDR2 are MNHNS and SASEGT. This CDR3 has 17 residues. The junction had 8 bases not matched to a gene; V was cut back by 6 bases and J by 2 bases. The CDR3 bases are TGTGCCAGCAGCCCCGGGACAGGGGGCGCGACCAAAAACATTCAGTACTTC. This encodes CASSPGTGGATKNIQYF.

The genes are TRBV6-2 or TRBV6-3 and TRBJ2-1; D is undetermined. In germline, CDR1 is MNHEY, CDR2 SVGEGT. Trimming took 8 bases from V and 4 from J, leaving 18 bases between them. The CDR3 covers 15 residues. The CDR3 protein is CASGRVLESYNEQFF. In DNA, the CDR3 is TGTGCCAGCGGAAGGGTCCTTGAATCGTACAATGAGCAGTTCTTC.

This clonotype was counted ten times or more. This sequence joins TRBV18 and TRBJ2-1; a weak D match, TRBD2 (5 bases). V was cut by 2 bases and J by 9 bases, with 17 bases left in between. The germline V gene has CDR1 KGHSH and CDR2 LQKENI. This CDR3 is 15 amino acids long. CDR3 sequence reads: CASSPEGVRWGEQFF. CDR3 nucleotides: TGTGCCAGCTCACCAGAGGGCGTGAGGTGGGGTGAGCAGTTCTTC.

This clonotype showed up many times. The V call is TRBV28, the J call TRBJ2-2; 10 nucleotides agree with TRBD2. With 6 bases clipped from V and 1 base from J, the junction kept 8 bases outside the gene matches. CDR1 and CDR2 from the germline V gene are MDHEN and SYDVKM. This CDR3 region has 17 residues. The CDR3 sequence: CASSSPTSGMNTGELFF. Here the CDR3 DNA reads TGTGCCAGCAGCTCCCCCACTAGCGGGATGAACACCGGGGAGCTGTTTTTT. The complete variable domain, with remaining parts taken from reference TRBV28 and TRBJ2-2, reads DVKVTQSSRYLVKRTGEKVFLECVQDMDHENMFWYRQDPGLGLRLIYFSYDVKMKEKGDIPEGYSVSREKKERFSLILESASTNQTSMYLCASSSPTSGMNTGELFFGEGSRLTVL.

This clonotype was counted only a few times. The J gene is TRBJ1-1, the V gene TRBV4-3; D may be TRBD1 (6 bases). The ends were cut back, 0 bases at V and 0 bases at J, with 14 bases in the middle. The length of the CDR3 is 17 residues. Germline V gene sequence: CDR1 LGHNA, CDR2 YSLEER. CDR3: CASSQDWTERMNTEAFF. The CDR3 region has the DNA TGCGCCAGCAGCCAAGATTGGACAGAAAGAATGAACACTGAAGCTTTCTTT.

This chain connects TRBV18 to TRBJ2-7; D is unresolved. Trimming removed 5 bases from V and 5 bases from J, with 16 bases in between. Per the germline V gene, CDR1 is KGHSH and CDR2 is LQKENI. The CDR3 extends over 14 amino acids. CDR3 amino acids: CASSLVPAGNEQYF. The CDR3 coding sequence is TGTGCCAGCTCATTGGTCCCGGCAGGTAACGAGCAGTACTTC.

This clonotype was seen more than once but under ten times. The chain carries TRBV27 and TRBJ1-3; D not resolved. The CDR3 extends over 13 amino acids. Per germline, CDR1 MNHEY and CDR2 SMNVEV (reference sequence). Trimming removed 5 bases at V and 1 base at J, with 6 bases between. The CDR3 DNA follows: TGTGCCAGCAGTCCTCTTTCTGGAAACACCATATATTTT. Translation gives CASSPLSGNTIYF.

This chain connects TRBV14 to TRBJ2-1; TRBD2 matches 7 bases. J gave up 2 bases and V 1 base, and 2 bases lay outside the gene matches. The CDR3 sequence is 15 residues long. The germline V gene has CDR1 SGHDN and CDR2 FVKESK. The CDR3 DNA follows: TGTGCCAGCAGCCAAGCAAGCGGGGCCTACAATGAGCAGTTCTTC. Encoded protein: CASSQASGAYNEQFF.